This T cell receptor beta chain was identified during a study of a mutant IDH1 vaccine in newly diagnosed glioma. This clone was recorded once. The antigen remains unidentified. Time point given: week 5, during vaccination. Every vaccination contained 300 ug of the mutant IDH1 20-mer peptide and was paired with topical imiquimod. Some clones are missing from TCRdb's copy, which holds only in-frame ones; the method was immunoSEQ multiplex PCR. This repertoire shows more than 35,000 clones, 70% to 90% found once; its top ten account for around 1.7%. This receptor was identified in a man between 40 and 49 years old with glioma. The source was PBMCs, collected from a glioma patient whose treatment included an IDH1 peptide vaccine.

This chain's CDR3 is CASSQRGGNYGYTF. CDR3 in DNA: TGTGCCAGCAGCCAGCGAGGGGGTAACTATGGCTACACCTTC. The chain couples TRBV7-3 to TRBJ1-2, with D possibly TRBD1 on 6 matching bases. V was trimmed by 5 bases and J by 1 base, leaving 11 bases between them. The CDR3 consists of 14 residues. Germline loops: CDR1 SGHTA, CDR2 FQGTGA.